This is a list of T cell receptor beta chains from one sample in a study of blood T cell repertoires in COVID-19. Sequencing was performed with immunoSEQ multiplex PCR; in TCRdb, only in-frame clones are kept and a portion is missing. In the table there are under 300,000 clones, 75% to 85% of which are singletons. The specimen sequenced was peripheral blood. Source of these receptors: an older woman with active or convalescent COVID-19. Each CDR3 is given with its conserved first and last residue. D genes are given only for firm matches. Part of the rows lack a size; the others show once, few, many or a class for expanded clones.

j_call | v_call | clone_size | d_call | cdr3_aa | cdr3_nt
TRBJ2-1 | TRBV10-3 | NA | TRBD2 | CAIQRASGGGEQFF | TGTGCCATTCAGAGGGCTAGCGGGGGTGGTGAGCAGTTCTTC
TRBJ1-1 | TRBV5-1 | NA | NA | CASSSTPTGRRRNTEAFF | TGCGCCAGCAGCTCCACGCCAACAGGGCGTCGCCGGAACACTGAAGCTTTCTTT
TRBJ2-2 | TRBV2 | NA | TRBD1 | CASNQGASTGELFF | TGTGCCAGCAATCAGGGGGCGAGCACCGGGGAGCTGTTTTTT
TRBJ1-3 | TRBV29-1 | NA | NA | CSAAQAGNTIYF | TGCAGCGCAGCCCAAGCCGGAAACACCATATATTTT
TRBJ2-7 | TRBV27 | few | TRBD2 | CASSWAGAYEQYF | TGTGCCAGCAGTTGGGCGGGAGCCTACGAGCAGTACTTC
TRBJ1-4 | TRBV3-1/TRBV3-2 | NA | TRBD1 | CASSPGTGWTNEKLFF | TGTGCCAGCAGCCCGGGGACAGGGTGGACTAATGAAAAACTGTTTTTT
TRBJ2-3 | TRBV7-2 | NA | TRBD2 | CASSLGRGLATDTQYF | TGTGCCAGCAGCCTTGGGAGGGGCCTCGCCACAGATACGCAGTATTTT
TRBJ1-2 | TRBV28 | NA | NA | CASSYGVNYGYTF | TGTGCCAGCAGTTACGGGGTTAACTATGGCTACACCTTC
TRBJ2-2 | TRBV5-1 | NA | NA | CASSRGSTANTGELFF | TGCGCCAGCAGCCGGGGGTCGACAGCGAACACCGGGGAGCTGTTTTTT
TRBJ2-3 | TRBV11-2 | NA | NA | CASSLVPGQRSTDTQYF | TGTGCCAGCAGCTTAGTCCCCGGACAGCGAAGCACAGATACGCAGTATTTT
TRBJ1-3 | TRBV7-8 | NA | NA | CASSLGGVSGNTIYF | TGTGCCAGCAGCTTAGGCGGGGTCTCTGGAAACACCATATATTTT
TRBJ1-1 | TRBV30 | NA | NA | CAWSPTGAGGTEAFF | TGTGCCTGGAGTCCAACGGGGGCGGGGGGCACTGAAGCTTTCTTT
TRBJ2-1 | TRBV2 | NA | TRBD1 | CASSQDRGTNNEQFF | TGTGCCAGCAGCCAGGACAGGGGGACCAACAATGAGCAGTTCTTC
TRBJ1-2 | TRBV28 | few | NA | CASSLTELYGYTF | TGTGCCAGCAGCCTGACAGAACTTTATGGCTACACCTTC